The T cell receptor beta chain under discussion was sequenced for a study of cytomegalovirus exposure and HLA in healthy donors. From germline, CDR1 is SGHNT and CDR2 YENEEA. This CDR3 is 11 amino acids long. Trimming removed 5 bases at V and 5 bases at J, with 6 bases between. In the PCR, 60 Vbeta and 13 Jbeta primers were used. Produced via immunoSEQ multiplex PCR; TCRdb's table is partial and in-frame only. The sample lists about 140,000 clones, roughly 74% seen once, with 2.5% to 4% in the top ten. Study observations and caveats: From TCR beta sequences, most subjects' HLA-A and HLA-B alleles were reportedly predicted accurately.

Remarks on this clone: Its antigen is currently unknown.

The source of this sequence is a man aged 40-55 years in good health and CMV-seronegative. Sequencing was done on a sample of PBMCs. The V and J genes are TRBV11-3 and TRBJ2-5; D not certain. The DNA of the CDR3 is TGTGCCAGCAGCGCCGGGGAGACCCAGTACTTC. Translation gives CASSAGETQYF.